A few counts support the clone carrying this T cell receptor beta chain. Its antigen is unknown. The V gene end was trimmed by 5 bases and the J gene end by 4 bases; junction bases not matched to a gene: 13. Germline V lookup: CDR1 KGHDR, CDR2 SFDVKD. The CDR3 runs to 18 residues. One entry per CDR3 protein, called by TCRdb with MiXCR from the 5' RACE reads. The sample includes roughly 350,000 distinct CDR3 sequences, 7% to 9.5% seen only once; the top ten take 8% to 10%. This specimen comes from a study of identical twins. General study results and limits: The analysis was cross-sectional rather than longitudinal within donors. Recombination models fit unrelated individuals' TCR alpha sharing but underestimated twins'.

The receptor's source is a woman between 45 and 65 years old in good health. Specimen: naive T cells sorted from blood. The chain joins TRBV24-1 to TRBJ2-2, with TRBD2 matching 9 bases. CDR3 nucleotide sequence: TGTGCCACCAGTGCCCCTAGGGGCGGGAGGGCCGTCACCGGGGAGCTGTTTTTT. This translates into CATSAPRGGRAVTGELFF.